Following are 6 T cell receptor beta chains from one sample sequenced in a study of T cells in Graves' hyperthyroidism and ophthalmopathy. Amplified regions were TCR beta CDR3 sequences from RNA transcripts. HTBI primers were used for first-round RT-PCR of the TCR CDR3. TCRdb analysed the multiplex PCR reads with MiXCR anew, one entry per CDR3 protein. The table records 640,000 or so distinct CDR3 sequences, roughly 15% of them present only once. The sequenced sample consisted of blood. The origin of the receptors is a woman between 35 and 50 years old with Graves' ophthalmopathy.

A word on this clonotype: A read error may be the cause here, since a much bigger clone is one base away. The chain combines TRBV10-3 with TRBJ2-5, with no clear D. The CDR3 is made up of 13 amino acids. CDR1 is ENHRY, CDR2 SYGVKD, per germline. The V end was cut by 3 bases, the J end by 5 bases, with 10 bases between. The CDR3 DNA sequence: TGTGCCATCAGTGATCCCAGTAGGGAGACCCAGTACTTC. Translated, it gives CAISDPSRETQYF.

This clonotype has at least ten counts. The chain links TRBV28 to TRBJ1-1, with D tentatively TRBD1 (5 bases). V was trimmed by 5 bases and J by 0 bases, leaving 16 bases between them. Germline V CDR1 and CDR2: MDHEN, SYDVKM. This CDR3 has 16 residues. The CDR3 loop is CASSGPGTGMNTEAFF. The CDR3 nucleotides read TGTGCCAGCAGTGGCCCCGGGACCGGCATGAACACTGAAGCTTTCTTT.

This clonotype has a count of ten or more. V usage is TRBV6-1 and J usage is TRBJ1-3; the D is unclear. Germline CDR1 and CDR2: MNHNS and SASEGT. This CDR3 comprises 12 residues. The germline V and J ends were trimmed by 2 bases and 7 bases, with 6 bases remaining between them. The CDR3 protein is CASSERRNTIYF. The CDR3 DNA follows: TGTGCCAGCAGTGAAAGGCGGAACACCATATATTTT.

At least ten counts were recorded for this clonotype. The chain has TRBV4-1 and TRBJ2-2; no definite D call. V dropped 4 bases and J dropped 1 base, with 10 bases sitting between them. In germline, CDR1 is MGHRA, CDR2 YSYEKL. The CDR3 sequence is 15 residues long. The CDR3 protein is CASSLKSWNTGELFF. In DNA form, the CDR3 reads TGCGCCAGCAGCCTGAAGTCTTGGAACACCGGGGAGCTGTTTTTT.

The V gene is TRBV20-1, the J gene TRBJ1-5, with D unclear. The CDR3 spans 13 residues. Germline V gene sequence: CDR1 DFQATT, CDR2 SNEGSKA (reference sequence). Trimming removed 5 bases from V and 7 bases from J, with 15 bases in between. In DNA, the CDR3 is TGCAGTGCTTTCCCTGGTCATGGCCAGCCCCAGCATTTT. Translating it yields CSAFPGHGQPQHF.

This clonotype was counted at least ten times. The rearrangement uses TRBV6-5 and TRBJ1-1; D gene ambiguous. Trimming took off 0 bases at V and 7 bases at J, with 12 bases between the two ends. The CDR3 consists of 14 residues. Germline-derived CDR1 and CDR2 are MNHEY and SVGAGI. CDR3 amino acids: CASSYSIGQFEAFF. CDR3 coding DNA: TGTGCCAGCAGTTACTCAATAGGGCAGTTTGAAGCTTTCTTT.